This TCR beta chain was observed in a study of blood T cells in healthy people across ages. The CDR3 totals 14 residues. Between the trimmed V and J ends, which lost 1 base and 3 bases, there was a span of 9 bases. As regards this clonotype: In this CDR3 the conserved last residue, phenylalanine or tryptophan, is missing, so a read error is likely.

Next came a second PCR, run for roughly 7 to 12 cycles, which used a sample-barcoded 5' primer along with a J-beta primer mix. Each CDR3 protein gets one entry after TCRdb re-called the 5' RACE reads with MiXCR. The sample has more than 1.4 million distinct CDR3 sequences, 42% seen once; the top ten hold 7.9%. The source material was blood. The chain couples TRBV12-3 or TRBV12-4 to TRBJ2-5; D gene ambiguous. This TCR was recovered from a woman between 18 and 30 years old in good health. The CDR3 DNA reads TGTGCCAGCAGTTTAGAGGGATCGAAAGAGACCCAGTACTTA. Translation gives CASSLEGSKETQYL.